This TCR beta chain was obtained from a study of blood T cell repertoires in COVID-19. Study at large: In each case, the material was cDNA or gDNA derived from T cells, B-cell-depleted T cells, or PBMCs.

Sequencing was performed with immunoSEQ multiplex PCR; in TCRdb, only in-frame clones are kept and a portion is missing. Altogether about 480,000 clones are present, 85% to 90% being singletons, with the ten largest covering 1.5% to 2%. The germline V gene has CDR1 SGHVS and CDR2 FQNEAQ. The CDR3 is 15 amino acids. V lost 4 bases to trimming and J lost 0 bases, with 12 bases between them. Each participant's cohort was designated according to participant-reported clinical history. Recovered status in Cohort 3 required two negative PCRs, clearance, or symptom resolution. This receptor was identified in a woman in her 40s who had recovered from COVID-19. This chain uses TRBV7-8 with TRBJ1-1; perhaps TRBD1 as D (6 bases). Sequenced sample: PBMCs or T cells enriched from blood (not recorded which). CDR3 coding DNA: TGTGCCAGCAGCTCTGAGGACAGATTGAACACTGAAGCTTTCTTT. This sequence encodes CASSSEDRLNTEAFF.